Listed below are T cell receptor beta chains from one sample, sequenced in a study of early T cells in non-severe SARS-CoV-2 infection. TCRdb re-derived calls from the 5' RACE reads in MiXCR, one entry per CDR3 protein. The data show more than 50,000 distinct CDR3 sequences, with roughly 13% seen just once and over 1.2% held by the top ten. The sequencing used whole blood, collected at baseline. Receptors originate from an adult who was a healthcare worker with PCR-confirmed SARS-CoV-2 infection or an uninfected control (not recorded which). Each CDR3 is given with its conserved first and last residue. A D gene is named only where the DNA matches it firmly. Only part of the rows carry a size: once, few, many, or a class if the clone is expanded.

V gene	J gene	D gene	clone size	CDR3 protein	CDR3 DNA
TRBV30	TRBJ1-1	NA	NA	CAWTSSPNTEAFF	TGTGCCTGGACTAGCTCACCGAACACTGAAGCTTTCTTT
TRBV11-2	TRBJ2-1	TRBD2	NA	CASSPLADSYNEQFF	TGTGCCAGCAGCCCTCTAGCGGATTCCTACAATGAGCAGTTCTTC
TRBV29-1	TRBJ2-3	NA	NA	CSVGGGGEVDTQYF	TGCAGCGTTGGGGGTGGAGGGGAGGTGGATACGCAGTATTTT
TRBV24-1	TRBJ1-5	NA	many	CATSDEDQPQHF	TGTGCCACCAGTGACGAGGATCAGCCCCAGCATTTT
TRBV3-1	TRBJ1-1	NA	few	CASSPAGRQAFF	TGTGCCAGCAGCCCGGCGGGACGCCAAGCTTTCTTT
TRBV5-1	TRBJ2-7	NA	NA	CASSLEQASYEQYF	TGCGCCAGCAGCTTGGAACAGGCAAGCTACGAGCAGTACTTC
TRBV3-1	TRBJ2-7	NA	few	CASSQDYSRAASYEQYF	TGTGCCAGCAGCCAAGACTACTCAAGGGCAGCCTCCTACGAGCAGTACTTC
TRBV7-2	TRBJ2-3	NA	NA	CASSLGLESDTQYF	TGTGCCAGCAGCCTAGGGCTAGAATCAGATACGCAGTATTTT
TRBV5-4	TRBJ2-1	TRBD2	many	CASAPGLAGGSLYNEQFF	TGTGCCTCGGCCCCGGGACTAGCGGGAGGGAGCCTTTACAATGAGCAGTTCTTC
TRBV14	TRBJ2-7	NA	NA	CASSHFTGLYEQYF	TGTGCCAGCAGCCATTTTACAGGGCTATACGAGCAGTACTTC
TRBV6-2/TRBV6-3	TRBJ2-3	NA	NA	CASSYQGLSRSTQYF	TGTGCCAGCAGTTACCAGGGACTTTCCAGGTCTACGCAGTATTTT
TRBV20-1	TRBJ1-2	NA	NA	CSASVLGRDYGYTF	TGCAGTGCCTCTGTACTCGGTCGAGACTATGGCTACACCTTC
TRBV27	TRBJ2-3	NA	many	CASSLYGRGWETSTDTQYF	TGTGCCAGCAGTTTATATGGCAGGGGTTGGGAGACTAGCACAGATACGCAGTATTTT
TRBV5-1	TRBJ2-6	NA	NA	CASSWPSGSSSGANVLTF	TGCGCCAGCAGCTGGCCCTCCGGGTCCTCTTCTGGGGCCAACGTCCTGACTTTC
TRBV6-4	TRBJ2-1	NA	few	CASSDSDLNEQFF	TGTGCCAGCAGTGACTCGGACCTCAATGAGCAGTTCTTC
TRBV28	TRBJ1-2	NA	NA	CASGNRPANYGYTF	TGTGCCAGCGGTAATCGGCCTGCTAACTATGGCTACACCTTC
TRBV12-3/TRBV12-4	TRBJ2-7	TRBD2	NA	CASSPTSGTPHEQYF	TGTGCCAGCAGTCCGACTAGCGGGACACCCCACGAGCAGTACTTC
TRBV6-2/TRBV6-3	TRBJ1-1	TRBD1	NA	CASSWADRVNTEAFF	TGTGCCAGCAGTTGGGCGGACAGGGTGAACACTGAAGCTTTCTTT
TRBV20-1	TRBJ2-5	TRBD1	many	CSAKTGLETQYF	TGCAGTGCTAAGACAGGGTTGGAGACCCAGTACTTC
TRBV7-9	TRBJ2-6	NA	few	CASSTQKAGANVLTF	TGTGCCAGCAGCACTCAGAAGGCTGGGGCCAACGTCCTGACTTTC
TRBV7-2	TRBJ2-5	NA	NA	CASSPKNWGETQYF	TGTGCCAGCAGTCCAAAGAATTGGGGAGAGACCCAGTACTTC
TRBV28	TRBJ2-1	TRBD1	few	CASSSGTGDPSYNEQFF	TGTGCCAGCAGTTCCGGGACAGGGGACCCCTCCTACAATGAGCAGTTCTTC
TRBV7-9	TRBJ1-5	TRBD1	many	CASSLEIGQGSQPQHF	TGTGCCAGCAGCTTAGAAATTGGACAGGGCAGTCAGCCCCAGCATTTT
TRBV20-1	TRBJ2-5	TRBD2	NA	CSARLAGVETQYF	TGCAGTGCTCGCTTAGCGGGAGTGGAGACCCAGTACTTC
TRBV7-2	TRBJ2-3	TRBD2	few	CASHPGTTVGTQYF	TGTGCCAGCCACCCCGGGACTACCGTGGGTACGCAGTATTTT
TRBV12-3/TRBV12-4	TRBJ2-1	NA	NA	CASSSDSSKAHNEQFF	TGTGCCAGCAGTTCCGACAGCTCCAAAGCACACAATGAGCAGTTCTTC
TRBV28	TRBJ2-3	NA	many	CASSFPQGSDTQYF	TGTGCCAGCAGTTTCCCCCAGGGGTCAGATACGCAGTATTTT
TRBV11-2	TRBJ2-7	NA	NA	CASSLAGENEQYF	TGTGCCAGCAGCTTAGCTGGGGAGAACGAGCAGTACTTC
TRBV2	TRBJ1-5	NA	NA	CASTGALGVSNQPQHF	TGTGCCAGCACCGGCGCTCTCGGGGTTAGCAATCAGCCCCAGCATTTT
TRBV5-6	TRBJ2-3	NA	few	CASRSTVSTDTQYF	TGTGCCAGCAGATCGACAGTTAGCACAGATACGCAGTATTTT
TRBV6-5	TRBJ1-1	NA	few	CASSYKSSMNTEAFF	TGTGCCAGCAGTTACAAGAGCTCCATGAACACTGAAGCTTTCTTT
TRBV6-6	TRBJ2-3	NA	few	CASKRTSTDTQYF	TGTGCCAGCAAACGGACTAGCACAGATACGCAGTATTTT
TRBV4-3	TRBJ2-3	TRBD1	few	CASSQDITGEFADTQYF	TGCGCCAGCAGCCAAGATATAACAGGGGAATTCGCAGATACGCAGTATTTT
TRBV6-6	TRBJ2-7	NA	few	CASSYSAVREQYF	TGTGCCAGCAGTTATTCAGCCGTCCGGGAGCAGTACTTC
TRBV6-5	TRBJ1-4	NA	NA	CASSYSKVGGELFF	TGTGCCAGCAGTTACTCAAAAGTCGGGGGAGAACTGTTTTTT
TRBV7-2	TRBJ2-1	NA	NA	CASSNRVGQFF	TGTGCCAGCAGCAACAGGGTAGGGCAGTTCTTC
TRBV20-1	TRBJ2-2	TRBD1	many	CSARQGGNTGELFF	TGCAGTGCTCGACAGGGGGGAAACACCGGGGAGCTGTTTTTT
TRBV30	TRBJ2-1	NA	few	CAWREAYKWDEQFF	TGTGCCTGGAGGGAGGCGTATAAATGGGATGAGCAGTTCTTC
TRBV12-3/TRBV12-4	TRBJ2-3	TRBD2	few	CASSFGTRASTDTQYF	TGTGCCAGCAGTTTCGGGACTAGGGCTAGCACAGATACGCAGTATTTT
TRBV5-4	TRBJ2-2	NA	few	CATTRGTGELFF	TGTGCCACCACTCGAGGCACCGGGGAGCTGTTTTTT